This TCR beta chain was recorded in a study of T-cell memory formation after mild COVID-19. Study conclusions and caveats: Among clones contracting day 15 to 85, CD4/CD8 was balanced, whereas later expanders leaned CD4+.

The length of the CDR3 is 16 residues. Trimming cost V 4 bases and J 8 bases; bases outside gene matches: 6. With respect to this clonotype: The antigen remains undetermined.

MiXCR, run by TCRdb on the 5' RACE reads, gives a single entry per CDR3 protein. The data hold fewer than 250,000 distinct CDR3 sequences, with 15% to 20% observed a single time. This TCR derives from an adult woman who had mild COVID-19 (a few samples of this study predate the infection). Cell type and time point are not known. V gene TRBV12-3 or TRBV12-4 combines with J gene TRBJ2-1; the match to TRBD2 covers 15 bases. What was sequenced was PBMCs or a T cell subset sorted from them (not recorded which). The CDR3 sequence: CASSSPGLAGGYEQFF. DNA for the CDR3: TGTGCCAGCAGTTCCCCGGGACTAGCGGGAGGTTATGAGCAGTTCTTC.